These 21 T cell receptor beta chains were all obtained from the same sample, sequenced in a study of cytomegalovirus exposure and HLA in healthy donors. Vbeta (60) and Jbeta (13) primers were used in the PCR. Here immunoSEQ multiplex PCR was the method, and the copy in TCRdb shows in-frame clones only, minus some. Seen here are 150,000 or so clones, about 80% observed once, and the top ten hold about 1%. Sequenced: PBMCs. These receptors all stem from a woman in her 40s in good health and CMV-seronegative.

The chain links TRBV27 to TRBJ2-5; the match to TRBD2 covers 7 bases. Germline V gene sequence: CDR1 MNHEY, CDR2 SMNVEV (reference sequence). CDR3 length: 16 amino acids. After removal of 8 bases from V and 1 base from J, the junction contained 13 bases not matched to a gene. The CDR3 here is CASRSSPAGFQETQYF. The CDR3, as DNA: TGTGCCAGCCGTAGCAGTCCAGCGGGGTTCCAAGAGACCCAGTACTTC.

This chain uses TRBV7-9 with TRBJ2-7, with 10 bases lining up with TRBD1. This CDR3 comprises 15 residues. Germline trimming cut 5 bases from V and 2 bases from J; bases unmatched to any gene: 6. CDR1 and CDR2 (germline): SEHNR, FQNEAQ (reference sequence). The DNA for the CDR3 is TGTGCCAGCAGCCCACCGACAGGGGGCACCTACGAGCAGTACTTC. It specifies CASSPPTGGTYEQYF.

V is TRBV27 and J is TRBJ2-3, with D possibly TRBD1 on 5 matching bases. There are 12 residues in the CDR3. The germline V gene has CDR1 MNHEY and CDR2 SMNVEV (reference sequence). Trimming left V 5 bases short and J 4 bases short, with 7 bases between. The CDR3 coding sequence is TGTGCCAGCAGTAAAGGGGCAGATACGCAGTATTTT. Translating it yields CASSKGADTQYF.

The rearrangement uses TRBV2 and TRBJ1-1, with a tentative D call TRBD1 (5 bases). The CDR3 is 14 residues long. Trimming removed 5 bases at V and 1 base at J, with 11 bases between. Germline V gives CDR1 SNHLY, CDR2 FYNNEI. The CDR3 region is CASSPDGGNTEAFF. The CDR3 nucleotides read TGTGCCAGCAGTCCGGACGGGGGGAACACTGAAGCTTTCTTT.

This chain links TRBV2 with TRBJ2-7; 8 bases agree with TRBD1. Trimming at V came to 6 bases and at J to 4 bases, leaving 8 bases not matched to a gene. In germline, CDR1 is SNHLY, CDR2 FYNNEI. The CDR3 covers 14 residues. CDR3 protein: CASRVVRTGYEQYF. As DNA, the CDR3 is TGTGCCAGCAGGGTCGTTAGGACAGGGTACGAGCAGTACTTC.

This clone was seen once. The V and J genes are TRBV7-9 and TRBJ1-5; TRBD1 is a possible D gene (5 bases). The germline V gene has CDR1 SEHNR and CDR2 FQNEAQ (reference sequence). The CDR3 runs 14 residues. V lost 5 bases and J lost 9, with 17 bases in between. The CDR3 sequence: CASSASGESRPQHF. As DNA, the CDR3 is TGTGCCAGCAGCGCCTCGGGGGAGAGTAGGCCCCAGCATTTT.

The chain combines TRBV5-4 with TRBJ2-3; 11 nucleotides line up with TRBD2. CDR1 is SGHNT and CDR2 is YYREEE in the germline V gene (reference sequence). Trimming removed 4 bases from V and 1 base from J; junction bases left unmatched: 2. The CDR3 extends over 15 amino acids. CDR3 coding DNA: TGTGCCAGCAGCCTGGGACTAGCGGGCACAGATACGCAGTATTTT. Its protein product is CASSLGLAGTDTQYF.

The table lists this clone with a few counts. The chain links TRBV4-2 to TRBJ2-3; D is perhaps TRBD2 (6 bases). There are 16 residues in the CDR3. V dropped 0 bases and J dropped 2 bases, with 12 bases sitting between them. In germline, CDR1 is LGHNA, CDR2 YNFKEQ. The CDR3 here is CASSQDRLANTDTQYF. CDR3 DNA: TGTGCCAGCAGCCAAGATCGCCTAGCGAACACAGATACGCAGTATTTT.

This chain connects TRBV19 to TRBJ1-1, with 10 bases identical to TRBD1. The CDR3 loop spans 15 amino acids. In germline, CDR1 is LNHDA, CDR2 SQIVND (reference sequence). V was clipped by 7 bases and J by 3 bases; unmatched bases: 8. This CDR3 reads CASTGTGVSDTEAFF. The CDR3 bases are TGTGCCAGTACCGGGACAGGGGTTTCGGACACTGAAGCTTTCTTT. The variable domain in full, completed from reference TRBV19 and TRBJ1-1, reads DGGITQSPKYLFRKEGQNVTLSCEQNLNHDAMYWYRQDPGQGLRLIYYSQIVNDFQKGDIAEGYSVSREKKESFPLTVTSAQKNPTAFYLCASTGTGVSDTEAFFGQGTRLTVV.

This chain's CDR3 is CASSAPGVVYEQYF. CDR3 in DNA: TGTGCCAGCAGTGCGCCAGGGGTGGTTTACGAGCAGTACTTC. This chain connects TRBV28 to TRBJ2-7, with D possibly TRBD1 on 6 matching bases. V was cut by 5 bases and J by 4 bases, with 15 bases left in between. The CDR3 runs to 14 residues. CDR1 and CDR2 (germline): MDHEN, SYDVKM.

The V call is TRBV6-1, the J call TRBJ2-7; D is possibly TRBD2 (5 bases). In germline, CDR1 is MNHNS, CDR2 SASEGT. The CDR3 runs to 16 residues. V was cut by 4 bases and J by 7 bases, with 23 bases left in between. The CDR3 is CASSAPSTRPTREQYF. The DNA of the CDR3 is TGTGCCAGCAGTGCCCCCTCCACGAGGCCCACTAGGGAGCAGTACTTC.

In DNA form, the CDR3 reads TGTGCCAGCAGCTTGGGGGCGGAATCGTACTTC. Protein sequence: CASSLGAESYF. The chain joins TRBV7-9 to TRBJ2-7; the D gene is possibly TRBD1 (6 bases). With 3 bases removed from V and 12 bases from J, the gap between germline ends came to 12 bases. Germline lookup yields CDR1 SEHNR and CDR2 FQNEAQ (reference sequence). The CDR3 has 11 residues.

J is TRBJ2-3 and V is TRBV7-9, with 11 bases aligning to TRBD1. CDR1 is SEHNR and CDR2 is FQNEAQ in the germline V gene (reference sequence). Germline trimming cut 5 bases from V and 5 bases from J; bases unmatched to any gene: 6. This CDR3 comprises 15 residues. The CDR3 DNA reads as TGTGCCAGCAGCACAACCGGGACAGGGGGAGATACGCAGTATTTT. Translation gives CASSTTGTGGDTQYF.

This clone appeared a few times. This chain connects TRBV25-1 to TRBJ2-7, with D perhaps matching TRBD2 (6 bases). With 8 bases removed from V and 3 bases from J, the gap between germline ends came to 20 bases. The CDR3 is 15 amino acids. The germline V gene has CDR1 MGHDK and CDR2 SYGVNS. The CDR3 loop reads CASQGGWRDRYEQYF. CDR3 nucleotides: TGTGCCAGCCAGGGCGGTTGGCGGGACCGCTACGAGCAGTACTTC.

A few counts support this clone. The J gene is TRBJ2-3, the V gene TRBV5-1; 7 bases match TRBD1. V shed 8 bases, J shed 5 bases, and the junction held 11 bases outside the gene matches. Germline V lookup: CDR1 SGHRS, CDR2 YFSETQ. The CDR3 covers 14 residues. The CDR3, as DNA: TGCGCCAGGGTGAAAGGGGGCGCGGAAGATACGCAGTATTTT. Translating gives CARVKGGAEDTQYF.

This chain connects TRBV5-1 to TRBJ2-5; perhaps TRBD1 as D (5 bases). This CDR3 contains 15 residues. Per germline, CDR1 SGHRS and CDR2 YFSETQ. Trimming took 5 bases from V and 5 from J, leaving 19 bases between them. CDR3 region: CASSFRGTGEETQYF. In DNA, the CDR3 is TGCGCCAGCAGTTTCCGCGGCACAGGCGAGGAGACCCAGTACTTC.

This clone occurred a few times. The chain combines TRBV15 with TRBJ2-1; TRBD2 matches 12 bases. Germline values: CDR1 LNHNV, CDR2 YYDKDF (reference sequence). This CDR3 region has 16 residues. The V gene end was trimmed by 5 bases and the J gene end by 7 bases; junction bases not matched to a gene: 9. The CDR3 loop is CATSPGGLAGVNEQFF. The CDR3 coding sequence is TGTGCCACCAGCCCGGGGGGACTAGCGGGCGTTAATGAGCAGTTCTTC.

This clone showed up just a few times. The chain couples TRBV7-9 to TRBJ2-3; 8 positions agree with TRBD2. V shed 8 bases, J shed 4 bases, and the junction held 11 bases outside the gene matches. CDR3 length: 15 residues. In germline, CDR1 is SEHNR, CDR2 FQNEAQ (reference sequence). This CDR3 is CASSGGLAQPDTQYF. CDR3 bases: TGTGCCAGCTCAGGAGGACTAGCTCAGCCAGATACGCAGTATTTT.

This clone has just one count. The rearrangement uses TRBV4-1 and TRBJ1-6; 7 nucleotides agree with TRBD1. This CDR3 contains 15 residues. V was clipped by 0 bases and J by 8 bases; unmatched bases: 4. Germline V gene lookup returns CDR1 MGHRA and CDR2 YSYEKL. CDR3 sequence (DNA): TGCGCCAGCAGCCAAGAAGGGACAGATGATTCACCCCTCCACTTT. This translates into CASSQEGTDDSPLHF.

This clone was observed a few times. The V call is TRBV10-3, the J call TRBJ1-1; D is uncertain. Germline CDR1 and CDR2: ENHRY and SYGVKD. CDR3 size: 13 residues. V was pared by 3 bases and J by 4 bases, with 9 bases between. This chain's CDR3 is CAISEVRGTEAFF. CDR3 nucleotide sequence: TGTGCCATCAGTGAAGTGAGAGGCACTGAAGCTTTCTTT.

The chain joins TRBV28 to TRBJ1-5, with no clear D. This CDR3 is built from 14 residues. Trimming pared 3 bases from V and 5 bases from J, leaving 11 bases between. Germline loops: CDR1 MDHEN, CDR2 SYDVKM. The CDR3 protein is CASSLVSGDQPQHF. For the CDR3, the DNA is TGTGCCAGCAGTTTGGTTAGCGGGGATCAGCCCCAGCATTTT.